Presented here are 17 T cell receptor beta chains from one specimen sequenced in a study of identical twins. TCRdb re-derived calls from the 5' RACE reads in MiXCR, one entry per CDR3 protein. The sample contains some 250,000 distinct CDR3 sequences, 6.5% to 8% of which appear only once. The same sample was also studied in work on T cells expressing NK-cell markers.

The sequenced sample consisted of CD8+ T cells sorted from blood. The receptors were sampled from a woman younger than 35 in good health.

This clonotype has a handful of counts. V gene TRBV10-3 combines with J gene TRBJ1-5; 8 bases align to TRBD1. The CDR3 extends over 17 amino acids. V lost 2 bases and J lost 3; bases outside the gene matches: 9. Germline V gene sequence: CDR1 ENHRY, CDR2 SYGVKD. In DNA form, the CDR3 reads TGTGCCATCAGTGAGGGGGCAGGGGGCCACCACAATCAGCCCCAGCATTTT. Translating it yields CAISEGAGGHHNQPQHF.

This clonotype was seen a handful of times. The rearrangement uses TRBV4-3 and TRBJ2-7, with D perhaps matching TRBD2 (5 bases). CDR1 LGHNA and CDR2 YSLEER come from the germline V gene. V was clipped by 9 bases and J by 3 bases, with 15 bases between them. There are 13 residues in the CDR3. In DNA, the CDR3 is TGCGCCAGTGGCCGCGGCGGGCACTACGAGCAGTACTTC. This sequence encodes CASGRGGHYEQYF.

This chain links TRBV20-1 with TRBJ2-2; 13 nucleotides agree with TRBD2. Losses at the gene ends were 0 bases for V and 3 bases for J; bases not matched to a gene: 7. Germline values: CDR1 DFQATT, CDR2 SNEGSKA (reference sequence). CDR3 size: 18 residues. CDR3 protein: CSARDREGLAGHTGELFF. Here the CDR3 DNA reads TGCAGTGCTAGAGACCGGGAGGGACTAGCGGGGCACACCGGGGAGCTGTTTTTT.

Ten or more counts support this clonotype. The chain couples TRBV4-3 to TRBJ2-2, with 14 bases matching TRBD2. CDR1 is LGHNA and CDR2 is YSLEER in the germline V gene. Unmatched junction bases numbered 3, after V lost 1 base and J lost 5 bases. The CDR3 is 17 amino acids. CDR3 sequence reads: CASSQGGLAGGTGELFF. Here the CDR3 DNA reads TGCGCCAGCAGCCAAGGCGGACTAGCGGGAGGTACCGGGGAGCTGTTTTTT.

This clonotype was seen many times. CDR3 DNA: TGTGCCACCAGCAGCACCACCGACAACACTGAAGCTTTCTTT. The encoded protein is CATSSTTDNTEAFF. The chain links TRBV15 to TRBJ1-1; no firm D call. Germline V lookup: CDR1 LNHNV, CDR2 YYDKDF (reference sequence). V dropped 3 bases and J dropped 2 bases, with 10 bases sitting between them. CDR3 length equals 14 residues.

The chain has TRBV20-1 and TRBJ1-6; no clear D. The CDR3 consists of 16 residues. Germline values: CDR1 DFQATT, CDR2 SNEGSKA (reference sequence). The V end lost 2 bases, the J end lost 2 bases, and 13 bases lay between the germline ends. The CDR3 reads CSARHKEVTYNSPLHF. DNA for the CDR3: TGCAGTGCTAGACACAAGGAAGTGACCTATAATTCACCCCTCCACTTT.

The chain joins TRBV27 to TRBJ1-5, with 11 positions matching TRBD1. The V segment lost 5 bases and the J segment 6 bases; nucleotides outside the gene matches: 12. Germline CDR1 reads MNHEY; CDR2 reads SMNVEV (reference sequence). CDR3 length equals 17 residues. CDR3 sequence (DNA): TGTGCCAGCAGTCTCCGTTTTGGACAGGGGGCGGGTCAGCCCCAGCATTTT. Translated: CASSLRFGQGAGQPQHF.

This clonotype occurred a few times. The chain employs TRBV9 and TRBJ1-1; D unclear. The CDR3 is 14 residues long. V dropped 0 bases and J dropped 4 bases, with 10 bases sitting between them. The germline CDR1 and CDR2 sequences are SGDLS and YYNGEE. CDR3 bases: TGTGCCAGCAGCGTAGGGGTCGGGATCACTGAAGCTTTCTTT. Translated, it gives CASSVGVGITEAFF.

This clonotype was counted a few times. The chain couples TRBV20-1 to TRBJ2-7; D possibly corresponds to TRBD1 (5 bases). V gave up 3 bases and J gave up 2 bases, with 14 bases separating them. Germline lookup yields CDR1 DFQATT and CDR2 SNEGSKA (reference sequence). The CDR3 runs 14 residues. CDR3 sequence: CSASGPREAYEQYF. The CDR3 DNA follows: TGCAGTGCTAGCGGTCCCAGGGAAGCCTACGAGCAGTACTTC.

This clonotype was picked up many times. The rearrangement uses TRBV6-2 or TRBV6-3 and TRBJ2-1; 9 nucleotides line up with TRBD2. There are 14 residues in the CDR3. Trimming cost V 8 bases and J 8 bases; bases outside gene matches: 10. CDR1 is MNHEY and CDR2 is SVGEGT in the germline V gene. In DNA form, the CDR3 reads TGTGCCAGCTCCACCGCGGGAGGGCCCGATGAGCAGTTCTTC. The encoded protein is CASSTAGGPDEQFF.

This chain links TRBV7-4 with TRBJ2-3; D may be TRBD1 (6 bases). V was trimmed by 5 bases and J by 5 bases, leaving 23 bases between them. The germline V gene encodes CDR1 SGHVT and CDR2 SQSDAQ. CDR3 length equals 17 residues. As DNA, the CDR3 is TGTGCCAGCAGCGTGAATAACAGGGTGGAGAGCTTAGATACGCAGTATTTT. This codes for CASSVNNRVESLDTQYF.

This clonotype was seen more than once but under ten times. V gene TRBV9 combines with J gene TRBJ1-2; TRBD1 is a possible D gene (5 bases). Per the germline V gene, CDR1 is SGDLS and CDR2 is YYNGEE. The CDR3 sequence is 15 residues long. V lost 0 bases to trimming and J lost 0 bases, with 9 bases between them. Here the CDR3 reads CASSVAAGSNYGYTF. The CDR3 DNA reads TGTGCCAGCAGCGTAGCGGCAGGGTCTAACTATGGCTACACCTTC.

The chain links TRBV11-2 to TRBJ1-1; D possibly corresponds to TRBD1 (6 bases). Trimming took 4 bases from V and 7 from J, leaving 16 bases between them. The germline CDR1 and CDR2 sequences are SGHAT and FQNNGV. This CDR3 is 14 amino acids long. The CDR3: CASSSSLGGGEAFF. CDR3 coding DNA: TGTGCCAGCAGCTCTTCCTTAGGGGGGGGTGAAGCTTTCTTT.

V usage is TRBV4-3 and J usage is TRBJ2-6; TRBD2 is a possible D gene (5 bases). From germline, CDR1 is LGHNA and CDR2 YSLEER. This CDR3 is 16 amino acids long. The germline V and J ends were trimmed by 3 bases and 4 bases, with 13 bases remaining between them. The chain's CDR3 is CASSQAPSSGANVLTF. Written as DNA, the CDR3 is TGCGCCAGCAGCCAGGCTCCCTCTAGCGGGGCCAACGTCCTGACTTTC.

This chain connects TRBV12-3 or TRBV12-4 to TRBJ2-1; TRBD2 aligns across 13 bases. The V gene end was trimmed by 5 bases and the J gene end by 10 bases; junction bases not matched to a gene: 5. The CDR3 has 14 residues. CDR3 loop: CASSRLAGGREQFF. For the CDR3, the DNA is TGTGCCAGCAGTCGACTAGCGGGAGGTAGGGAGCAGTTCTTC.

This clonotype was counted at least ten times. CDR3 nucleotides: TGTGCCAGCAGTGGGACTAGCGGGAGCAATGAGCAGTTCTTC. This encodes CASSGTSGSNEQFF. V and J are TRBV6-4 and TRBJ2-1; 13 bases fit TRBD2. The germline gives CDR1 MRHNA, CDR2 SNTAGT. The CDR3 is 14 amino acids. Losses at the gene ends were 4 bases for V and 6 bases for J; bases not matched to a gene: 0.

J is TRBJ2-5 and V is TRBV12-3 or TRBV12-4, with TRBD1 identical over 7 bases. The CDR3 is made up of 13 amino acids. V was pared by 7 bases and J by 3 bases, with 5 bases of the junction left unmatched. CDR3 sequence: CASKPGQKETQYF. CDR3 nucleotide sequence: TGTGCCAGCAAACCGGGACAGAAAGAGACCCAGTACTTC.